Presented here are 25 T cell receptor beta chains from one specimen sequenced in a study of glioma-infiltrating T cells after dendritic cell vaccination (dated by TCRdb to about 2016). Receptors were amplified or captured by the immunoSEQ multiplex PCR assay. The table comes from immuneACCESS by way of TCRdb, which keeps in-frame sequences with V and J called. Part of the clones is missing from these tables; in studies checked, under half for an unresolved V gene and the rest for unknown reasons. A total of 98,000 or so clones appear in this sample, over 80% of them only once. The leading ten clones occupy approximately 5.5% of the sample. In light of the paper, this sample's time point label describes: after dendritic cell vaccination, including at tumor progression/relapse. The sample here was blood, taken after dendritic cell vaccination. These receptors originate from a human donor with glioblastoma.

DNA of the CDR3: TGTGCCAGCAGGGGACAGGGAGAGACCCAGTACTTC. Translation: CASRGQGETQYF. The chain has TRBV2 and TRBJ2-5, with 9 bases lining up with TRBD1. The CDR3 has 12 residues. Looked up from germline, CDR1 is SNHLY and CDR2 is FYNNEI. Losses at the gene ends were 6 bases for V and 4 bases for J; bases not matched to a gene: 0.

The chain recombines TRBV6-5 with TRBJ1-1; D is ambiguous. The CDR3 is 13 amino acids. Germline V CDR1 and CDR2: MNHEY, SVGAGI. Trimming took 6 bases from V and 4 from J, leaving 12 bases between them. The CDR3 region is CASSNEVGTEAFF. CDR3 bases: TGTGCCAGCAGCAACGAGGTTGGCACTGAAGCTTTCTTT.

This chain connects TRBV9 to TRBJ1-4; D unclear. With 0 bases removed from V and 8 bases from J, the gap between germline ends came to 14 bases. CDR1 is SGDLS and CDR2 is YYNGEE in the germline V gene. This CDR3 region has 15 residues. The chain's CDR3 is CASSVAATIGEKLFF. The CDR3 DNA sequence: TGTGCCAGCAGCGTAGCGGCGACCATCGGGGAAAAACTGTTTTTT.

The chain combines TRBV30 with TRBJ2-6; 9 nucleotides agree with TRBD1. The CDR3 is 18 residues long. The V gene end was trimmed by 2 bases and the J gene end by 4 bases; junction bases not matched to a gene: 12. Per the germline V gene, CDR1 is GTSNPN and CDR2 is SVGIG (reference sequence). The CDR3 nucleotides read TGTGCCTGGAGTTATCCCGGGACAGGGTGGCCCGGGGCCAACGTCCTGACTTTC. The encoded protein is CAWSYPGTGWPGANVLTF.

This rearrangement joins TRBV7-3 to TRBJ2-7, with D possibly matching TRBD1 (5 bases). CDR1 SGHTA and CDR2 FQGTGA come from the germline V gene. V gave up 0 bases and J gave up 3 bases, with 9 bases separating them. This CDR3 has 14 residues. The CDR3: CASSLTNQGYEQYF. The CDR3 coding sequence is TGTGCCAGCAGCTTAACAAACCAGGGCTACGAGCAGTACTTC.

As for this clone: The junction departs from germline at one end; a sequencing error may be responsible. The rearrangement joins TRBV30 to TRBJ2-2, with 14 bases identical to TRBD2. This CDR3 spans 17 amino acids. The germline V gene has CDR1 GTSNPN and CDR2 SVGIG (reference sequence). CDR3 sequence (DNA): TGTGCCTGGAGTAGGACTAGCGGGAGGTACGGCACCGGGAAGCTGTTTTTT. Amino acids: CAWSRTSGRYGTGKLFF.

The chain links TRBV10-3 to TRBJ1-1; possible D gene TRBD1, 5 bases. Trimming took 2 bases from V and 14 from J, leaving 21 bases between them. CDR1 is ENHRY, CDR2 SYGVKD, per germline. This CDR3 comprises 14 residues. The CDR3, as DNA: TGTGCCATCAGTGAGGGTTCGGGGGGACCCAGGTCCTTCTTT. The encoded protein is CAISEGSGGPRSFF.

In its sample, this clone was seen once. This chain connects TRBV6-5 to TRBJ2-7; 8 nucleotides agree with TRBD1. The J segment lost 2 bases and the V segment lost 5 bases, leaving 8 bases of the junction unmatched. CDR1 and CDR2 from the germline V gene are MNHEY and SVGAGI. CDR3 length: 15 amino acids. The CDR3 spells CASSTRQGFTYEQYF. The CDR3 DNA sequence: TGTGCCAGCAGTACCCGACAGGGGTTCACCTACGAGCAGTACTTC.

The CDR3 loop reads CASSATLNYGYTF. The CDR3 bases are TGTGCCAGCAGCGCTACTCTGAACTATGGCTACACCTTC. The chain couples TRBV6-4 to TRBJ1-2; D uncertain. CDR3 size: 13 residues. The V gene lost 6 bases and the J gene lost 2 bases, with 10 bases spanning the gap. Germline V gene sequence: CDR1 MRHNA, CDR2 SNTAGT.

This CDR3 reads CASSYFGETEAFF. The CDR3 nucleotides read TGTGCCAGCAGTTACTTTGGGGAGACGGAAGCTTTCTTT. This chain connects TRBV6-5 to TRBJ1-1; D remains unclear. Germline-derived CDR1 and CDR2 are MNHEY and SVGAGI. The CDR3 extends over 13 amino acids. Trimming pared 1 base from V and 8 bases from J, leaving 11 bases between.

The CDR3 sequence is CASSQDRSDGYTF. The CDR3 bases are TGTGCCAGCAGCCAAGATAGAAGCGATGGCTACACCTTC. This chain uses TRBV7-9 with TRBJ1-2, with no clear D. Between the trimmed V and J ends, which lost 5 bases and 6 bases, there was a span of 13 bases. This CDR3 contains 13 residues. Germline CDR1 SEHNR, CDR2 FQNEAQ (reference sequence).

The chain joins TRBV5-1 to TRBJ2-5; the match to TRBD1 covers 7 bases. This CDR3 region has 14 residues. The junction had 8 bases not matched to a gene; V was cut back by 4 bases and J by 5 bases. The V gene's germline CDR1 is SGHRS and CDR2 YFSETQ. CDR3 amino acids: CASSGDSQGETQYF. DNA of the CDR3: TGCGCCAGCAGCGGGGACAGTCAAGGGGAGACCCAGTACTTC.

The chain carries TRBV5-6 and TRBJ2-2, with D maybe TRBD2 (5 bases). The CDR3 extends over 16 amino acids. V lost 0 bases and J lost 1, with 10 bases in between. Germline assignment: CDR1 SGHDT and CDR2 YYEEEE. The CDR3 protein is CASSLGFAGNTGELFF. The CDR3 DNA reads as TGTGCCAGCAGCTTGGGCTTTGCGGGGAACACCGGGGAGCTGTTTTTT.

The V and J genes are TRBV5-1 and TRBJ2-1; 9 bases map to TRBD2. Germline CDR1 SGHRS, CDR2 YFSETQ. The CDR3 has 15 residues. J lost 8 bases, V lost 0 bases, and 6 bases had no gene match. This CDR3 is CASSLGAGGPDEQFF. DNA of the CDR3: TGCGCCAGCAGCTTGGGTGCGGGAGGGCCAGATGAGCAGTTCTTC.

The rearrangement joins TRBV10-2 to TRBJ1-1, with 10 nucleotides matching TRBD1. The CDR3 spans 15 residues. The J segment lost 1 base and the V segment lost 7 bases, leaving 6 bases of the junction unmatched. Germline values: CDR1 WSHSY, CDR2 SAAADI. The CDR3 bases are TGCGCCAGCACCGGGACAGGGGATAGGAACACTGAAGCTTTCTTT. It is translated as CASTGTGDRNTEAFF.

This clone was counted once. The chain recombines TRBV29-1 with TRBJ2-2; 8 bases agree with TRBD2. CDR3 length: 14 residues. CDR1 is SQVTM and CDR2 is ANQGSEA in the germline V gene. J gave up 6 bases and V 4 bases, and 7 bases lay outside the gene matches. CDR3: CSVAGTRLAGELFF. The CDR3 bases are TGCAGCGTTGCGGGGACTAGACTCGCCGGGGAGCTGTTTTTT.

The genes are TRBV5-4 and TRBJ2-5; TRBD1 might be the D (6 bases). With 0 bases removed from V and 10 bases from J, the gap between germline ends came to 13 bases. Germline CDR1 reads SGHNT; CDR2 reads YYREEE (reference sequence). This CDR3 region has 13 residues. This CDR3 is CASSLALEGDQYF. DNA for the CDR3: TGTGCCAGCAGCTTGGCACTAGAGGGGGACCAGTACTTC.

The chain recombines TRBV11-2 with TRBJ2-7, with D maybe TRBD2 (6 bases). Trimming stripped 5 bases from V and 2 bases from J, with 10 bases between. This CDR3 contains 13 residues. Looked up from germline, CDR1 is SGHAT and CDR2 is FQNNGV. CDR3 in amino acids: CASSVSGTYEQYF. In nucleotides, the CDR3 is TGTGCCAGCAGCGTTAGCGGAACCTACGAGCAGTACTTC.

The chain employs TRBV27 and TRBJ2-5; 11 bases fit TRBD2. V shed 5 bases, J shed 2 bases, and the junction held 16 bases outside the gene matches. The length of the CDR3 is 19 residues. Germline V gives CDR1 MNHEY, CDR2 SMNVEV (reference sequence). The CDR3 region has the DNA TGTGCCAGCAGTCGGTCCGGGACTAGCGGTACGAGGAGACAAGAGACCCAGTACTTC. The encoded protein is CASSRSGTSGTRRQETQYF.

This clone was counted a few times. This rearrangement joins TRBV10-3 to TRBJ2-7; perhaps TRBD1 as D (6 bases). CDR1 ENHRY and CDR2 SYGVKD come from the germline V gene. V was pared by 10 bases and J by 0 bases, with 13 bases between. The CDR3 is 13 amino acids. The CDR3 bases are TGTGCCACCGGACAGAGGAGCTCCTACGAGCAGTACTTC. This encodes CATGQRSSYEQYF.

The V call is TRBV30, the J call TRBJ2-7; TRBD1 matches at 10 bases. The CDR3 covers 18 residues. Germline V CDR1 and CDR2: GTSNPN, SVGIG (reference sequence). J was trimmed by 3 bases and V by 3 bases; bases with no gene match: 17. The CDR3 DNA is TGTGCCTGGAGGGGGACTGATAAGGACAGGGGGATTTTCTACGAGCAGTACTTC. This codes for CAWRGTDKDRGIFYEQYF.

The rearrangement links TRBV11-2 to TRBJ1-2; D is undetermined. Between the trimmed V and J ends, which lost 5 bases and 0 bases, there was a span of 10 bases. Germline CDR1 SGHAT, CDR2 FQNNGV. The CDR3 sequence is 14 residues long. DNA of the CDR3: TGTGCCAGCAGCCCACTGAGGTCTAACTATGGCTACACCTTC. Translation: CASSPLRSNYGYTF.

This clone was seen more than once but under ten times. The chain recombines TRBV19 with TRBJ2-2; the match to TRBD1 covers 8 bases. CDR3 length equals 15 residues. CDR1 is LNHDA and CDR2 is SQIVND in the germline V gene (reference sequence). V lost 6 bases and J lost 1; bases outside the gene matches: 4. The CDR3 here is CASRPTGGNTGELFF. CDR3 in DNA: TGTGCCAGTAGGCCCACAGGGGGGAACACCGGGGAGCTGTTTTTT.

CDR3 nucleotides: TGTGCCAGCAGCTTTACTAGCGGGGGAATAGGCACCGGGGAGCTGTTTTTT. Translated: CASSFTSGGIGTGELFF. This sequence joins TRBV5-8 and TRBJ2-2; 11 bases match TRBD2. The germline gives CDR1 SGHTS, CDR2 YDEGEE. V shed 2 bases and J 4 bases; nucleotides not matched to a gene: 7. This CDR3 comprises 17 residues.

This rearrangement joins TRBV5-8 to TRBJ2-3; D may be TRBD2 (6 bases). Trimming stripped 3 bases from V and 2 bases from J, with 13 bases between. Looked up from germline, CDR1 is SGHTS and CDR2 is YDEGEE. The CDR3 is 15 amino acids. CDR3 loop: CASSWEARYTDTQYF. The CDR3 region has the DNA TGTGCCAGCAGCTGGGAGGCTAGGTACACAGATACGCAGTATTTT.